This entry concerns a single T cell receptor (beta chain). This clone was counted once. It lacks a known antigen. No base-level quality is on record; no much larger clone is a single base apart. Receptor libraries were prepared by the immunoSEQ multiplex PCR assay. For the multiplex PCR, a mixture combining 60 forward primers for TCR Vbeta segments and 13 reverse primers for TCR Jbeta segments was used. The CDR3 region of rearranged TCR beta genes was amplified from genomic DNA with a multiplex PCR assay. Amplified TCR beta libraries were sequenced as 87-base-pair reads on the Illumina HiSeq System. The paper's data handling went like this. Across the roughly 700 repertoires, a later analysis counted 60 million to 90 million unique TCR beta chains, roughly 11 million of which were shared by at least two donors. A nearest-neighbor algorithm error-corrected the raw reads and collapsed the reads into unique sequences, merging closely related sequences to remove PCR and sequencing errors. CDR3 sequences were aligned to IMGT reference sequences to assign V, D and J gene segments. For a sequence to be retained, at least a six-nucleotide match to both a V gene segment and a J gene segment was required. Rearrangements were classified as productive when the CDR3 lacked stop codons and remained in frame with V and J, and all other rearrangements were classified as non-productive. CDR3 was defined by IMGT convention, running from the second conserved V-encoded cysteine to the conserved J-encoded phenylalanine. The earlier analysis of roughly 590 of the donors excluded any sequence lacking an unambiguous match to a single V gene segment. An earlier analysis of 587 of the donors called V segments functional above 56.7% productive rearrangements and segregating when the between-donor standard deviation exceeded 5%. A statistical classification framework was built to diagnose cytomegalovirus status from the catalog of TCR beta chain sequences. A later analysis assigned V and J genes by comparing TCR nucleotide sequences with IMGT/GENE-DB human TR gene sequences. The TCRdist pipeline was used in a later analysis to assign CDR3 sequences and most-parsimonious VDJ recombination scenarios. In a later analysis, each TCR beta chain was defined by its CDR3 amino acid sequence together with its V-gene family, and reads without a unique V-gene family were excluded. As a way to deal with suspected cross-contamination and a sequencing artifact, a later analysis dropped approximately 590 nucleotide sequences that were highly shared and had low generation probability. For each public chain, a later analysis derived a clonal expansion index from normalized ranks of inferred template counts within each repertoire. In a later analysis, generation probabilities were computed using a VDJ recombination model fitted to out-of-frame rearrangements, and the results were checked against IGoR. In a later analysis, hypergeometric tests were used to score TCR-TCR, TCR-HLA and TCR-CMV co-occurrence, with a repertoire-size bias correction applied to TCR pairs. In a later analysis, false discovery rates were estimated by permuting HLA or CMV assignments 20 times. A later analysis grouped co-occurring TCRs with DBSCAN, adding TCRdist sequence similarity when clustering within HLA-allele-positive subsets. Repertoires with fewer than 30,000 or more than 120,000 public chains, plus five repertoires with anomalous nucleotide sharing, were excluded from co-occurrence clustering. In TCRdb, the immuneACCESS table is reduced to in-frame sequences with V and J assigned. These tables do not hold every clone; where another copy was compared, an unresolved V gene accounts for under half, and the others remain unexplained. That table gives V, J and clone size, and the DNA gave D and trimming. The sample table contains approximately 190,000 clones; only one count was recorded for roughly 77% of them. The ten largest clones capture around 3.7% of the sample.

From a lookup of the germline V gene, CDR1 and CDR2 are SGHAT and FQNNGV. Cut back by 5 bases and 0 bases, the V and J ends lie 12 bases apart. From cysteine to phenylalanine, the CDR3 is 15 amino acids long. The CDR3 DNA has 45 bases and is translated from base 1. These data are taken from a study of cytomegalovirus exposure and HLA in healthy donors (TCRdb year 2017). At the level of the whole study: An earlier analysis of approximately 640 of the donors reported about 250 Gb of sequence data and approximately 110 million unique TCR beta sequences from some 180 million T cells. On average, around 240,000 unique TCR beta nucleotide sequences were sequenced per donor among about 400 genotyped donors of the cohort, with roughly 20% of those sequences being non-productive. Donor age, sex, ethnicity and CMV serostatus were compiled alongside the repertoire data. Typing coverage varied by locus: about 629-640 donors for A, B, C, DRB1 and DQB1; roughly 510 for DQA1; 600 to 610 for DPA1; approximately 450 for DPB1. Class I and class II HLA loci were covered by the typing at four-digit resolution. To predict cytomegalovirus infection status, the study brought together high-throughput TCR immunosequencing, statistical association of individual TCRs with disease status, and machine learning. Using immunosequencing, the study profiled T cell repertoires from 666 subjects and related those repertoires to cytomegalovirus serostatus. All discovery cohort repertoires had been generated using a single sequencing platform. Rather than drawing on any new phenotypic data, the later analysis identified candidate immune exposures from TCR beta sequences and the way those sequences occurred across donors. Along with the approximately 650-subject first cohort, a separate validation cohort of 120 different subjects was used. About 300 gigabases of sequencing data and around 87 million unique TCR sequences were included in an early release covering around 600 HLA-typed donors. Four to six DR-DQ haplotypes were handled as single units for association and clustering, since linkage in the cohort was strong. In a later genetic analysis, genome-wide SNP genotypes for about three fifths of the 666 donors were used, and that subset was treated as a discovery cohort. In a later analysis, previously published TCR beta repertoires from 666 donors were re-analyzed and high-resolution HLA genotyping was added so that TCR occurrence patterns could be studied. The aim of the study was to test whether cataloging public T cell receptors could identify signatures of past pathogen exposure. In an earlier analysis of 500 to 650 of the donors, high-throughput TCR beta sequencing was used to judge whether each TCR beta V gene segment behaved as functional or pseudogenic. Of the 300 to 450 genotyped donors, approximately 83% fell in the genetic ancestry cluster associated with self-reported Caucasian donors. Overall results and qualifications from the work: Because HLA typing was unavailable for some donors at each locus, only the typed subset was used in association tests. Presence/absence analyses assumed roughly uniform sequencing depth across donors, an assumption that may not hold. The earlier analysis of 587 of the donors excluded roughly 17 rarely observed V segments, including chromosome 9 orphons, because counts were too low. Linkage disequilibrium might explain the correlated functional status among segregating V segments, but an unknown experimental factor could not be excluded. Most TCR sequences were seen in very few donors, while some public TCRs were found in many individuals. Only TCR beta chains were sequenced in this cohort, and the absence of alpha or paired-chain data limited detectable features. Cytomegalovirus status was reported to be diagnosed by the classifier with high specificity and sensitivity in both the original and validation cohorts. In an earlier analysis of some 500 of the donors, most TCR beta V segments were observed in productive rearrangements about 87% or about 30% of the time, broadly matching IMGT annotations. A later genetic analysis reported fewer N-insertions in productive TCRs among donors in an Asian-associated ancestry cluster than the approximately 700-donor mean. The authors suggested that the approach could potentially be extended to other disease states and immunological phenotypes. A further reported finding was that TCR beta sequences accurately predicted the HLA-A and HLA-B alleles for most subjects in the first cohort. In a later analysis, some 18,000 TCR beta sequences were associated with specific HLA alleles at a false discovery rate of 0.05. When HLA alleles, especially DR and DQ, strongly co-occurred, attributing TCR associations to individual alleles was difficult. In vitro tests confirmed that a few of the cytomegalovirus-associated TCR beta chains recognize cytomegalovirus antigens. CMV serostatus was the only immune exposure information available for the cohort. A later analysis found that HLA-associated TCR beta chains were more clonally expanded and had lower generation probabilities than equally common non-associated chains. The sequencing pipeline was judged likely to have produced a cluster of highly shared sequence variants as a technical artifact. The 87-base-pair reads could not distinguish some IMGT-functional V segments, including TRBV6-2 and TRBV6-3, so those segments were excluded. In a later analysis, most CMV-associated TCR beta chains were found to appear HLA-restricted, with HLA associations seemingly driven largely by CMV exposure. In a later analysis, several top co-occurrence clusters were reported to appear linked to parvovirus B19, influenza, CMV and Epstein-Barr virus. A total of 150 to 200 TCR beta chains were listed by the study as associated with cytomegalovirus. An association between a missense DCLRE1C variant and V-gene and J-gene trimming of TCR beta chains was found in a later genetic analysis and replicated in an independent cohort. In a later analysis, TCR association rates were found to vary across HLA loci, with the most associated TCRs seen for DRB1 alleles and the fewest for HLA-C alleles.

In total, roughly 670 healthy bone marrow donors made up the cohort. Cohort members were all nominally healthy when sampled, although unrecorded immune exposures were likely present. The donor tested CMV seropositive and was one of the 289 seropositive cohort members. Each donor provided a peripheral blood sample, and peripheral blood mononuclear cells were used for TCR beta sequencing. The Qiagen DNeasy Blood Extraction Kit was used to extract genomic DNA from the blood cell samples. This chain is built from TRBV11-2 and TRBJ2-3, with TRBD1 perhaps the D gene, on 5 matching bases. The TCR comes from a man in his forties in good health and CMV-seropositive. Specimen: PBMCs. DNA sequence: TGTGCCAGCAGCCCTGGACAAACTAGCACAGATACGCAGTATTTT. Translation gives CASSPGQTSTDTQYF.